The 23 T cell receptor beta chains presented below share a single source sample, sequenced in a study of graft-versus-host responses after intestinal transplantation. The antigens for these receptors are not known. The repertoire was sequenced with immunoSEQ multiplex PCR; TCRdb's copy has only in-frame clones and lacks some. The profile shows about 130,000 clones, approximately 91% of them singletons. The sequences come from unstimulated CD4+ T cells sorted from spleen or lymph node cells, collected before intestinal transplant. The source of these receptors is a human donor who received an intestinal transplant.

The CDR3 is CASSPPRGRGTGNTGELFF. The CDR3 DNA is TGTGCCAGCTCACCACCAAGGGGTAGAGGGACTGGGAACACCGGGGAGCTGTTTTTT. This chain uses TRBV18 with TRBJ2-2, with D perhaps matching TRBD2 (6 bases). The CDR3 consists of 19 residues. V lost 0 bases, J lost 1 base, and 18 bases lay in between. Germline values: CDR1 KGHSH, CDR2 LQKENI.

The rearrangement joins TRBV5-1 to TRBJ1-2; 7 nucleotides match TRBD1. Germline-derived CDR1 and CDR2 are SGHRS and YFSETQ. With 0 bases clipped from V and 11 bases from J, the junction kept 7 bases outside the gene matches. The CDR3 is 13 residues long. Here the CDR3 DNA reads TGCGCCAGCAGCTTGGTCCGACAGGGCGCTTACACCTTC. Translated: CASSLVRQGAYTF.

The gene calls are TRBV14 and TRBJ1-4; D unclear. The germline gives CDR1 SGHDN, CDR2 FVKESK. The CDR3 covers 14 residues. The V end lost 5 bases, the J end lost 7 bases, and 14 bases lay between the germline ends. The CDR3 coding sequence is TGTGCCAGCAGCTGGGGAGTTCCCCCTGAAAAACTGTTTTTT. Protein: CASSWGVPPEKLFF.

The chain combines TRBV19 with TRBJ1-2; TRBD1 aligns across 7 bases. V lost 6 bases and J lost 4; bases outside the gene matches: 2. The CDR3 loop spans 12 amino acids. The germline gives CDR1 LNHDA, CDR2 SQIVND (reference sequence). This CDR3 reads CASRTGTYGYTF. The CDR3 DNA reads as TGTGCCAGTAGGACAGGGACCTATGGCTACACCTTC.

The rearrangement uses TRBV7-2 and TRBJ2-5, with D perhaps matching TRBD2 (5 bases). With 5 bases removed from V and 4 bases from J, the gap between germline ends came to 11 bases. Germline CDR1 SGHTA, CDR2 FQGNSA. The CDR3 consists of 13 residues. The CDR3 loop reads CASSRDGVETQYF. CDR3 coding DNA: TGTGCCAGCAGCCGGGATGGGGTAGAGACCCAGTACTTC.

This chain connects TRBV9 to TRBJ2-7; 11 positions agree with TRBD2. Germline CDR1 is SGDLS and CDR2 is YYNGEE. This CDR3 region has 15 residues. Losses at the gene ends were 4 bases for V and 0 bases for J; bases not matched to a gene: 3. Written as DNA, the CDR3 is TGTGCCAGCAGCACCGGGACTAGCGGCTCCTACGAGCAGTACTTC. Translation gives CASSTGTSGSYEQYF. Together with reference TRBV9 and TRBJ2-7, the CDR3 gives the full variable domain: DSGVTQTPKHLITATGQRVTLRCSPRSGDLSVYWYQQSLDQGLQFLIQYYNGEERAKGNILERFSAQQFPDLHSELNLSSLELGDSALYFCASSTGTSGSYEQYFGPGTRLTVT.

V gene TRBV30 combines with J gene TRBJ1-2; tentatively, D is TRBD1 (5 bases). Germline CDR1 is GTSNPN and CDR2 is SVGIG (reference sequence). This CDR3 contains 13 residues. V dropped 1 base and J dropped 3 bases, with 9 bases sitting between them. CDR3 sequence: CAWSAGGDYGYTF. CDR3 nucleotides: TGTGCCTGGAGTGCCGGGGGGGACTATGGCTACACCTTC.

The CDR3 reads CASSSRMSVGQGVGYEQYF. The CDR3 bases are TGTGCCAGTAGTAGCAGAATGAGTGTGGGACAGGGAGTGGGCTACGAGCAGTACTTC. The V call is TRBV19, the J call TRBJ2-5; 9 positions match TRBD1. The J call may be wrong; the DNA end is better matched by TRBJ2-7. The CDR3 consists of 19 residues. Germline V gene lookup returns CDR1 LNHDA and CDR2 SQIVND (reference sequence).

This chain joins TRBV5-4 and TRBJ1-1; TRBD1 aligns across 11 bases. After removal of 2 bases from V and 4 bases from J, the junction contained 4 bases not matched to a gene. Germline V gene data show CDR1 as SGHNT and CDR2 as YYREEE (reference sequence). This CDR3 spans 15 amino acids. This CDR3 is CASSLGQGAGTEAFF. CDR3 DNA sequence: TGTGCCAGCAGCTTAGGACAGGGGGCTGGCACTGAAGCTTTCTTT.

V and J are TRBV5-5 and TRBJ1-5, with no clear D. Trimming removed 3 bases at V and 4 bases at J, with 14 bases between. CDR1 and CDR2 from the germline V gene are SGHKS and YYEKEE (reference sequence). The CDR3 is 15 residues long. CDR3 sequence (DNA): TGTGCCAGCAGCTGGACCGACACCCGAAATCAGCCCCAGCATTTT. The encoded protein is CASSWTDTRNQPQHF. The entire variable domain, with the rest obtained from reference TRBV5-5 and TRBJ1-5, is as follows: DAGVTQSPTHLIKTRGQQVTLRCSPISGHKSVSWYQQVLGQGPQFIFQYYEKEERGRGNFPDRFSARQFPNYSSELNVNALLLGDSALYLCASSWTDTRNQPQHFGDGTRLSIL.

This chain links TRBV25-1 with TRBJ2-2; unclear D gene. This CDR3 region has 13 residues. Trimming removed 7 bases at V and 0 bases at J, with 6 bases between. Germline assignment: CDR1 MGHDK and CDR2 SYGVNS. The CDR3 coding sequence is TGTGCCAGCAACTCTGCGAACACCGGGGAGCTGTTTTTT. Translation: CASNSANTGELFF.

The V call is TRBV5-1, the J call TRBJ2-3, with D possibly being TRBD2 (6 bases). Germline lookup yields CDR1 SGHRS and CDR2 YFSETQ. Between the trimmed V and J ends, which lost 0 bases and 0 bases, there was a span of 11 bases. The CDR3 loop spans 16 amino acids. The CDR3 bases are TGCGCCAGCAGCTTGGGACGCGGGACTAGCACAGATACGCAGTATTTT. As protein: CASSLGRGTSTDTQYF.

This chain joins TRBV7-2 and TRBJ2-1, with D hard to call. Germline V lookup: CDR1 SGHTA, CDR2 FQGNSA. This CDR3 contains 12 residues. The V gene lost 3 bases and the J gene lost 7 bases, with 7 bases spanning the gap. CDR3 sequence reads: CASSLFMNEQFF. DNA for the CDR3: TGTGCCAGCAGCTTGTTTATGAATGAGCAGTTCTTC.

The V gene is TRBV2, the J gene TRBJ2-3; D ambiguous. Per germline, CDR1 SNHLY and CDR2 FYNNEI. The CDR3 runs to 14 residues. V was pared by 4 bases and J by 2 bases, with 10 bases between. The chain's CDR3 is CASSVSQATDTQYF. The CDR3 DNA reads as TGTGCCAGCAGTGTGTCTCAGGCCACAGATACGCAGTATTTT.

The V call is TRBV30, the J call TRBJ1-3; D remains ambiguous. There are 15 residues in the CDR3. V lost 5 bases and J lost 0, with 14 bases in between. Germline CDR1 reads GTSNPN; CDR2 reads SVGIG (reference sequence). The CDR3 sequence: CAWRWKGGSGNTIYF. CDR3 nucleotides: TGTGCCTGGCGGTGGAAGGGAGGCTCTGGAAACACCATATATTTT.

The rearrangement links TRBV19 to TRBJ2-3, with a tentative D call TRBD2 (6 bases). V was shortened by 3 bases and J by 0 bases, with 7 bases between the two germline ends. CDR3 length: 14 residues. CDR1 and CDR2 (germline): LNHDA, SQIVND (reference sequence). The CDR3 is CASSIGGSTDTQYF. In DNA form, the CDR3 reads TGTGCCAGTAGTATTGGGGGGAGCACAGATACGCAGTATTTT.

The chain has TRBV28 and TRBJ1-6, with 12 bases matching TRBD1. V was pared by 4 bases and J by 7 bases, with 2 bases of the junction left unmatched. The CDR3 is made up of 15 amino acids. The germline gives CDR1 MDHEN, CDR2 SYDVKM. The CDR3 is CASSWGQGANSPLHF. CDR3 nucleotides: TGTGCCAGCAGTTGGGGACAGGGGGCGAATTCACCCCTCCACTTT.

The chain combines TRBV7-3 with TRBJ1-3; 8 bases are a match to TRBD1. The V gene's germline CDR1 is SGHTA and CDR2 FQGTGA. The J segment lost 2 bases and the V segment lost 3 bases, leaving 9 bases of the junction unmatched. The CDR3 length is 17 residues. This chain's CDR3 is CASSLAGGASAGNTIYF. The DNA of the CDR3 is TGTGCCAGCAGCTTGGCAGGGGGCGCTTCCGCTGGAAACACCATATATTTT.

The chain employs TRBV19 and TRBJ2-1; D unclear. The CDR3 covers 14 residues. Germline CDR1 is LNHDA and CDR2 is SQIVND (reference sequence). V lost 3 bases and J lost 5, with 11 bases in between. CDR3 in DNA: TGTGCCAGTAGTATCGCACTGAAGAACAATGAGCAGTTCTTC. Protein: CASSIALKNNEQFF.

The CDR3 protein is CASSIQINQPQHF. CDR3 sequence (DNA): TGTGCCAGTAGTATACAGATCAATCAGCCCCAGCATTTT. J is TRBJ1-5 and V is TRBV19; no firm D call. CDR1 is LNHDA and CDR2 is SQIVND in the germline V gene (reference sequence). The CDR3 runs 13 residues. V was trimmed by 2 bases and J by 3 bases, leaving 5 bases between them.

V gene TRBV7-9 combines with J gene TRBJ1-1; possibly TRBD1 for D (5 bases). This CDR3 contains 15 residues. Germline CDR1 is SEHNR and CDR2 is FQNEAQ (reference sequence). V was pared by 1 base and J by 5 bases, with 14 bases between. The DNA for the CDR3 is TGTGCCAGCAGCTTAGGGGGGTCAGGCCGGACTGAAGCTTTCTTT. This codes for CASSLGGSGRTEAFF.

This clone appeared once. The chain carries TRBV30 and TRBJ1-4; D might be TRBD1 (6 bases). The CDR3 is 14 amino acids. Trimming stripped 3 bases from V and 5 bases from J, with 13 bases between. Germline V lookup: CDR1 GTSNPN, CDR2 SVGIG (reference sequence). CDR3 sequence (DNA): TGTGCCTGGAGCCGGGACACAGGGAATGAAAAACTGTTTTTT. The encoded protein is CAWSRDTGNEKLFF.

As regards this clone: Other DNA sequences in the same sample also yield this CDR3. The J gene is TRBJ2-4, the V gene TRBV27; 8 bases agree with TRBD2. CDR3 length: 14 amino acids. Germline V gives CDR1 MNHEY, CDR2 SMNVEV (reference sequence). The CDR3 DNA reads as TGTGCTTCGGGGCGGGAGGTTCTGGGGGGCATTCAGTACTTC. It is translated as CASGREVLGGIQYF.